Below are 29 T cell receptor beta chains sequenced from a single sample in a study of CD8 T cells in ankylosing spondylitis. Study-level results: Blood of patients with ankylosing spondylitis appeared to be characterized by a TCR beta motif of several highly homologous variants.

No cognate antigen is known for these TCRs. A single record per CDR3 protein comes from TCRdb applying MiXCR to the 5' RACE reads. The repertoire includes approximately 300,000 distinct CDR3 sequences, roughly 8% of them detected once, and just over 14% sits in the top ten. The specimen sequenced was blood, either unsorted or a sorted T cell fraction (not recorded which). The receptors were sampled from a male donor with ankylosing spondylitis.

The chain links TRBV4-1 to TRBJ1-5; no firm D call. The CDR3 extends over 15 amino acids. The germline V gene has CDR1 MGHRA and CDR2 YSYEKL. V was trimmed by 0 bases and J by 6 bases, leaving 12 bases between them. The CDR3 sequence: CASSQEGDVGQPQHF. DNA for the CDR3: TGCGCCAGCAGCCAAGAGGGTGACGTGGGTCAGCCCCAGCATTTT.

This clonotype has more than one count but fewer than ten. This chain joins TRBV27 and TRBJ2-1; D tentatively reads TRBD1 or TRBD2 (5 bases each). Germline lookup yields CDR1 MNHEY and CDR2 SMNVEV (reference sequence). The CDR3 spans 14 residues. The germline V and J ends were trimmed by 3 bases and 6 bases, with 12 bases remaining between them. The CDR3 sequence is CASSLRGLGNEQFF. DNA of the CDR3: TGTGCCAGCAGTTTGAGGGGTTTGGGCAATGAGCAGTTCTTC.

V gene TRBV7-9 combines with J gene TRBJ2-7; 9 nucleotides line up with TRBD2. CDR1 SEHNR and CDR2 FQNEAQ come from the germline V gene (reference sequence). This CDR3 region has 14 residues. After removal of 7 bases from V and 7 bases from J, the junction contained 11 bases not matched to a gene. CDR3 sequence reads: CASTREVAGAEQYF. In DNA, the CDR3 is TGTGCCAGCACCAGGGAGGTAGCGGGAGCTGAGCAGTACTTC.

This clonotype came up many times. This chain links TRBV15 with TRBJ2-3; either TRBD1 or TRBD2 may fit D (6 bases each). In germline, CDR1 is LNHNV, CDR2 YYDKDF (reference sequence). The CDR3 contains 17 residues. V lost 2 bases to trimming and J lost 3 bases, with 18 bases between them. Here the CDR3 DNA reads TGTGCCACCAGCAGACCCCCCAGCGGAGGGGGAACAGATACGCAGTATTTT. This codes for CATSRPPSGGGTDTQYF.

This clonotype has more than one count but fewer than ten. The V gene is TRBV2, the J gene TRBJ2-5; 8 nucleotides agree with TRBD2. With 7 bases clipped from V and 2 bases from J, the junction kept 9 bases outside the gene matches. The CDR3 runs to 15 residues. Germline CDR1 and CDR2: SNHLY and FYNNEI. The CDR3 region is CASILTSGAQETQYF. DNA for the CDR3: TGTGCCAGCATCCTTACTAGCGGAGCACAAGAGACCCAGTACTTC. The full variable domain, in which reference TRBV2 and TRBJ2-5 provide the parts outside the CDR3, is EPEVTQTPSHQVTQMGQEVILRCVPISNHLYFYWYRQILGQKVEFLVSFYNNEISEKSEIFDDQFSVERPDGSNFTLKIRSTKLEDSAMYFCASILTSGAQETQYFGPGTRLLVL.

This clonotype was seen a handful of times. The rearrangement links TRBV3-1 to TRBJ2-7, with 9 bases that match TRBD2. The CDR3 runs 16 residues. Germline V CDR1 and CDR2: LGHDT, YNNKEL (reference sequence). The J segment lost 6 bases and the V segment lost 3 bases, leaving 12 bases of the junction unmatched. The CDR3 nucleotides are TGTGCCAGCAGCCACGGGGCTAGCGGGATTTTCGCCGAGCAGTACTTC. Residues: CASSHGASGIFAEQYF.

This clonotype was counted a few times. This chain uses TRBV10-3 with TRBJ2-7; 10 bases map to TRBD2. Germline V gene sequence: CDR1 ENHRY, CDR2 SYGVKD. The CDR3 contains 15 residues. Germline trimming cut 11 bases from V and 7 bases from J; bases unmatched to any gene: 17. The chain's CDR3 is CAAGAGLAEGREQYF. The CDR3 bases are TGTGCCGCCGGGGCCGGACTAGCGGAGGGGAGGGAGCAGTACTTC.

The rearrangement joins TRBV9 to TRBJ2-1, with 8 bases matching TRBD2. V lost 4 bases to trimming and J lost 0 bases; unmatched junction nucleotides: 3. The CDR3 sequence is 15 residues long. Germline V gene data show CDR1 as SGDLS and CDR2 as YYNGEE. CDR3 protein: CASSKLADSYNEQFF. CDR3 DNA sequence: TGTGCCAGCAGCAAACTAGCGGACTCCTACAATGAGCAGTTCTTC. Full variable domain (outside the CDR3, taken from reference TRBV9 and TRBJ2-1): DSGVTQTPKHLITATGQRVTLRCSPRSGDLSVYWYQQSLDQGLQFLIQYYNGEERAKGNILERFSAQQFPDLHSELNLSSLELGDSALYFCASSKLADSYNEQFFGPGTRLTVL.

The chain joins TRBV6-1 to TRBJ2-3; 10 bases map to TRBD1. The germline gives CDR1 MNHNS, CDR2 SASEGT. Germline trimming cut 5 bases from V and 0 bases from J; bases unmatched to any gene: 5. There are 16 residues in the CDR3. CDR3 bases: TGTGCCAGCAGTCCGCGGGACAGGGGTAGCACAGATACGCAGTATTTT. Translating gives CASSPRDRGSTDTQYF.

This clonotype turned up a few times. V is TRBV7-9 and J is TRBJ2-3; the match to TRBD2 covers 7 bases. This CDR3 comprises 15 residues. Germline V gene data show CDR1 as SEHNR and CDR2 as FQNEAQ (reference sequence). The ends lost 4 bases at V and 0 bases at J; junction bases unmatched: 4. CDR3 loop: CASSSRELSTDTQYF. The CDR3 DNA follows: TGTGCCAGCAGCTCGCGGGAGTTGAGCACAGATACGCAGTATTTT.

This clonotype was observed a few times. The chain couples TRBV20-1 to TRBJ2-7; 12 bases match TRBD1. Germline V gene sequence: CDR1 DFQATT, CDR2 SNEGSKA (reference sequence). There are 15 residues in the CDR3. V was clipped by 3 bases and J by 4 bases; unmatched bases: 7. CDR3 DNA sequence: TGCAGTGCTAGTGCACCGGGACAGGGGGCGTACGAGCAGTACTTC. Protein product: CSASAPGQGAYEQYF.

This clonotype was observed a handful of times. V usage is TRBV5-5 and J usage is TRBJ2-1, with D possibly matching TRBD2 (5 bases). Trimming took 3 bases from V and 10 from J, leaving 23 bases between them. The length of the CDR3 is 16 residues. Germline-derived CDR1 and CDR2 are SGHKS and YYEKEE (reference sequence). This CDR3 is CASSSLLGDFLWEQFF. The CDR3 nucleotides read TGTGCCAGCAGCTCCCTCCTCGGGGATTTCCTATGGGAGCAGTTCTTC.

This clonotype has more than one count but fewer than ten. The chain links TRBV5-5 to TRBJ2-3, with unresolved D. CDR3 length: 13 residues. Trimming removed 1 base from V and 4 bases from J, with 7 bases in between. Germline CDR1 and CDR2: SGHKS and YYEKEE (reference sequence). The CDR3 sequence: CASSLIPPDTQYF. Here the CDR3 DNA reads TGTGCCAGCAGCTTGATCCCCCCAGATACGCAGTATTTT.

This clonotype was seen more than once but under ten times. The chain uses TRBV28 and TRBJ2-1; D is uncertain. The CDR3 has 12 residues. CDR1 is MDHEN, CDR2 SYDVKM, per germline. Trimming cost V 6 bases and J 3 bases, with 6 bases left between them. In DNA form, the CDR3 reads TGTGCCAGCAGGCCAAACTACAATGAGCAGTTCTTC. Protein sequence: CASRPNYNEQFF.

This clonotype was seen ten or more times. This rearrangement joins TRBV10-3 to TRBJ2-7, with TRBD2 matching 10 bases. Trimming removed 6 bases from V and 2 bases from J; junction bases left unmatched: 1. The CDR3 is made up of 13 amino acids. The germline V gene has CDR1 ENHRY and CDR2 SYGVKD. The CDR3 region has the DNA TGTGCCATCAGCCTAGCGGGAGCCTACGAGCAGTACTTC. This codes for CAISLAGAYEQYF.

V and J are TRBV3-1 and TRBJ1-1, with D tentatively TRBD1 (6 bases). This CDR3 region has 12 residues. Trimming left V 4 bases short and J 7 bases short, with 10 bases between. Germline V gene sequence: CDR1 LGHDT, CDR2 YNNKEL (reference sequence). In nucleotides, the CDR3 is TGTGCCAGCAGCCGCGACAGGTTTGAAGCTTTCTTT. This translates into CASSRDRFEAFF. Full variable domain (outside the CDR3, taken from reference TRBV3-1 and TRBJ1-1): DTAVSQTPKYLVTQMGNDKSIKCEQNLGHDTMYWYKQDSKKFLKIMFSYNNKELIINETVPNRFSPKSPDKAHLNLHINSLELGDSAVYFCASSRDRFEAFFGQGTRLTVV.

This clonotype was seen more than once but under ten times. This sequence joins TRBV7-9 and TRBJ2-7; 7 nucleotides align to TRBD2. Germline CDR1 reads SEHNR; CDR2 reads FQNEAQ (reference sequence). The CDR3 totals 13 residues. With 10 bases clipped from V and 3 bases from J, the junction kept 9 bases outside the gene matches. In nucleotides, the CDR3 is TGTGCCACCGCTAGCGGAATATACTACGAGCAGTACTTC. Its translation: CATASGIYYEQYF.

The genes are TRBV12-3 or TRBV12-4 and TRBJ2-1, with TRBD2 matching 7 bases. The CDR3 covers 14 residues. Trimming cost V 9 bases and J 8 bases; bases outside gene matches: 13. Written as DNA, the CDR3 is TGTGCCAGTCAGTGGGGCGGGAGTAACGATGAGCAGTTCTTC. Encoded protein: CASQWGGSNDEQFF.

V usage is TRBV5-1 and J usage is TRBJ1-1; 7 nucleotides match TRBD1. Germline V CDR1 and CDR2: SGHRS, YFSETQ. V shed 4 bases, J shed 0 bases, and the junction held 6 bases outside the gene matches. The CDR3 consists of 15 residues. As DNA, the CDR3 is TGCGCCAGCAGCGAAGGGGACAGCATGAACACTGAAGCTTTCTTT. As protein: CASSEGDSMNTEAFF.

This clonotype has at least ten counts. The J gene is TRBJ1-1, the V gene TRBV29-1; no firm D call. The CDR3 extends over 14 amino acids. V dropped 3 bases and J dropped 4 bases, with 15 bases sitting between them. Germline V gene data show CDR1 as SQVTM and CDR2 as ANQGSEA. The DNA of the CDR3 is TGCAGCGTTGATTATACACAGTGGGGCACTGAAGCTTTCTTT. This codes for CSVDYTQWGTEAFF.

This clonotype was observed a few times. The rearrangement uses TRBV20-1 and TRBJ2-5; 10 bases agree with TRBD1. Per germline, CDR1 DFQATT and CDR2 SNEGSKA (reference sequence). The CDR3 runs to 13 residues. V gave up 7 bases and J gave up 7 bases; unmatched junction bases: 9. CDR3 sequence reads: CSVGGTGVGTQYF. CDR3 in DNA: TGCAGTGTTGGGGGGACAGGGGTCGGGACCCAGTACTTC.

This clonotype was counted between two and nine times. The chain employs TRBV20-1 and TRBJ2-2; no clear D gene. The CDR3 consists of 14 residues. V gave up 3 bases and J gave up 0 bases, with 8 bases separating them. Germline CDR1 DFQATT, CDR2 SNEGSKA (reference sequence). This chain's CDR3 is CSASTQANTGELFF. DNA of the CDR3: TGCAGTGCTAGTACGCAGGCGAACACCGGGGAGCTGTTTTTT.

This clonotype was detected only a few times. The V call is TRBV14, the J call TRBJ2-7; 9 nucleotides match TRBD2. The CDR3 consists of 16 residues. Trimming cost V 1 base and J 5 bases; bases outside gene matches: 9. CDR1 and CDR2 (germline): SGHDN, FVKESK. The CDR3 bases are TGTGCCAGCAGCCAAGGGATAGCGGGAGAAATCCACGAGCAGTACTTC. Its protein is CASSQGIAGEIHEQYF.

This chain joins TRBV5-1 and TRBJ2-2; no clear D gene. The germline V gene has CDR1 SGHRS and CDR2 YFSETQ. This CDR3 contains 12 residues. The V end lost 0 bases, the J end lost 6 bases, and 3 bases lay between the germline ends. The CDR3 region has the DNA TGCGCCAGCAGCTTGGCCCCCGGGGAGCTGTTTTTT. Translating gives CASSLAPGELFF.

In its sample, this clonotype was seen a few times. Written as DNA, the CDR3 is TGTGCCAGCAGAAGAGGGGGGTTGACTGATGAAAAACTGTTTTTT. Translated, it gives CASRRGGLTDEKLFF. The chain recombines TRBV7-9 with TRBJ1-4, with a possible D match to TRBD1 (6 bases). The germline gives CDR1 SEHNR, CDR2 FQNEAQ (reference sequence). The germline V and J ends were trimmed by 6 bases and 6 bases, with 17 bases remaining between them. The CDR3 length is 15 residues.

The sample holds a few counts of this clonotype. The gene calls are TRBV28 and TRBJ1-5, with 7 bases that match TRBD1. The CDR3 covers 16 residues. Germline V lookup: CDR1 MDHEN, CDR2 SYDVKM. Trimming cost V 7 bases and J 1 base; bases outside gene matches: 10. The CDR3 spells CASTTRQGWSNQPQHF. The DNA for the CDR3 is TGTGCCAGCACCACCCGACAGGGATGGAGCAATCAGCCCCAGCATTTT. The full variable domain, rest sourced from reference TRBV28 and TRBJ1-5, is DVKVTQSSRYLVKRTGEKVFLECVQDMDHENMFWYRQDPGLGLRLIYFSYDVKMKEKGDIPEGYSVSREKKERFSLILESASTNQTSMYLCASTTRQGWSNQPQHFGDGTRLSIL.

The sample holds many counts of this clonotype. CDR3 residues: CASSLNGGGNQPQHF. The DNA for the CDR3 is TGTGCCAGCAGCTTAAATGGAGGGGGAAATCAGCCCCAGCATTTT. The chain has TRBV7-2 and TRBJ1-5, with D possibly being TRBD1 (6 bases). The ends were cut back, 2 bases at V and 4 bases at J, with 12 bases in the middle. In germline, CDR1 is SGHTA, CDR2 FQGNSA. The CDR3 has 15 amino acids.

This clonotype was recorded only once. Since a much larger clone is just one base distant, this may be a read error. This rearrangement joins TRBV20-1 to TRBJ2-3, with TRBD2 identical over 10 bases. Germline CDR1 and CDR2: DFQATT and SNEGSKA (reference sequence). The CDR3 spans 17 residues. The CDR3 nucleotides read TGCAGTGCTAGAGATCGGACTAGCGGAGGCGGCACAGATACGCGGTATTTT. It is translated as CSARDRTSGGGTDTRYF.

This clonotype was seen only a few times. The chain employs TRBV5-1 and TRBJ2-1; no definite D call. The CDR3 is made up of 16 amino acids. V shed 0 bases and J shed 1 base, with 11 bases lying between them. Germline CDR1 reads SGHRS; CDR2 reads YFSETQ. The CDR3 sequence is CASSLAWVGSYNEQFF. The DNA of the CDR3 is TGCGCCAGCAGCTTGGCCTGGGTCGGGTCCTACAATGAGCAGTTCTTC.